The 20 T cell receptor beta chains presented below share a single source sample, sequenced in a study of shared clonotypes between healthy human individuals. The method was immunoSEQ multiplex PCR; TCRdb's version includes in-frame clones alone and lacks a portion of them. This sample has about half a million clones, with around 80% found just once. The sequenced sample consisted of PBMCs. The receptor source for this set is a woman in her forties in good health. Some clones in this sample may be carry-over from other donors' samples.

V usage is TRBV7-9 and J usage is TRBJ2-7; 8 nucleotides agree with TRBD2. Germline trimming cut 0 bases from V and 4 bases from J; bases unmatched to any gene: 8. The CDR3 covers 16 residues. From germline, CDR1 is SEHNR and CDR2 FQNEAQ (reference sequence). CDR3 nucleotides: TGTGCCAGCAGCTTAGCGTGGTCTAGCGGGTCTTACGAGCAGTACTTC. It specifies CASSLAWSSGSYEQYF. The whole variable domain, filled in from reference TRBV7-9 and TRBJ2-7, reads DTGVSQNPRHKITKRGQNVTFRCDPISEHNRLYWYRQTLGQGPEFLTYFQNEAQLEKSRLLSDRFSAERPKGSFSTLEIQRTEQGDSAMYLCASSLAWSSGSYEQYFGPGTRLTVT.

This chain uses TRBV19 with TRBJ2-5, with a possible D match to TRBD2 (7 bases). V lost 5 bases, J lost 0 bases, and 10 bases lay in between. CDR1 and CDR2 from the germline V gene are LNHDA and SQIVND (reference sequence). This CDR3 comprises 14 residues. DNA of the CDR3: TGTGCCAGTAGTCGAGGGGGGGACCAAGAGACCCAGTACTTC. As protein: CASSRGGDQETQYF.

This clone was seen only a few times. V is TRBV4-2 and J is TRBJ2-1; 10 nucleotides align to TRBD2. The CDR3 length is 16 residues. Germline CDR1 LGHNA, CDR2 YNFKEQ. Trimming at V came to 0 bases and at J to 6 bases, leaving 5 bases not matched to a gene. For the CDR3, the DNA is TGTGCCAGCAGCCAAGACCTAGCGGGAGTGGGCAATGAGCAGTTCTTC. Translated, it gives CASSQDLAGVGNEQFF.

The chain carries TRBV28 and TRBJ1-2; D unresolved. CDR3 length: 11 amino acids. Per germline, CDR1 MDHEN and CDR2 SYDVKM. V lost 5 bases to trimming and J lost 4 bases, with 5 bases between them. The CDR3 bases are TGTGCCAGCAGTAGAGGCTATGGCTACACCTTC. Translation gives CASSRGYGYTF.

The chain couples TRBV5-1 to TRBJ1-4, with a tentative D call TRBD1 (5 bases). V lost 0 bases to trimming and J lost 0 bases, with 9 bases between them. The CDR3 runs to 16 residues. Germline CDR1 reads SGHRS; CDR2 reads YFSETQ. In DNA, the CDR3 is TGCGCCAGCAGCTTGGAAGGGGCCCCAACTAATGAAAAACTGTTTTTT. Encoded protein: CASSLEGAPTNEKLFF.

The rearrangement joins TRBV7-9 to TRBJ2-1; D call uncertain. The V end lost 7 bases, the J end lost 4 bases, and 5 bases lay between the germline ends. The CDR3 runs to 11 residues. Germline V CDR1 and CDR2: SEHNR, FQNEAQ (reference sequence). The CDR3 here is CASTIYNEQFF. The DNA for the CDR3 is TGTGCCAGCACGATATACAATGAGCAGTTCTTC.

The genes are TRBV23-1 and TRBJ2-5, with unresolved D. TRBV23-1 is treated as an ORF (open reading frame) with a function not yet certain. The V end lost 0 bases, the J end lost 2 bases, and 7 bases lay between the germline ends. The CDR3 is 14 amino acids. CDR3 sequence (DNA): TGCGCCAGCAGTCAATCGTGGCCTCAAGAGACCCAGTACTTC. Amino acid sequence: CASSQSWPQETQYF.

The V call is TRBV6-4, the J call TRBJ2-7; 9 bases line up with TRBD2. Germline-derived CDR1 and CDR2 are MRHNA and SNTAGT. V shed 7 bases, J shed 4 bases, and the junction held 11 bases outside the gene matches. The CDR3 has 15 amino acids. CDR3 coding DNA: TGTGCCAGCAATCCAGCGGGAGGACTGACATACGAGCAGTACTTC. Translated: CASNPAGGLTYEQYF.

The sample holds a few counts of this clone. The J gene is TRBJ1-4, the V gene TRBV5-1, with 8 bases matching TRBD1. CDR1 SGHRS and CDR2 YFSETQ come from the germline V gene. This CDR3 comprises 15 residues. The ends lost 2 bases at V and 13 bases at J; junction bases unmatched: 13. CDR3 DNA sequence: TGCGCCAGCAGCTTAGGGACAGGCGCTACCGAAGTACTGTTTTTT. This encodes CASSLGTGATEVLFF.

This sequence joins TRBV19 and TRBJ1-3, with D unresolved. This CDR3 is 16 amino acids long. Germline V CDR1 and CDR2: LNHDA, SQIVND (reference sequence). Trimming pared 6 bases from V and 4 bases from J, leaving 19 bases between. The DNA of the CDR3 is TGTGCCAGTAGACCTTCCAGGTTCCTGTTGGGAAACACCATATATTTT. Residues: CASRPSRFLLGNTIYF.

This chain links TRBV5-1 with TRBJ2-3; D uncertain. This CDR3 has 13 residues. Germline V gene data show CDR1 as SGHRS and CDR2 as YFSETQ. V was trimmed by 3 bases and J by 3 bases, leaving 8 bases between them. CDR3 DNA sequence: TGCGCCAGCAGCTCAGGACCTACAGATACGCAGTATTTT. Its protein product is CASSSGPTDTQYF.

Of note for this clone: Given a far larger clone just one base away, this is likely a sequencing read error. The sample carries other DNA sequences with the same CDR3. The chain employs TRBV11-2 and TRBJ1-2; D gene uncertain. The CDR3 spans 11 residues. CDR1 is SGHAT, CDR2 FQNNGV, per germline. Between the trimmed V and J ends, which lost 5 bases and 9 bases, there was a span of 10 bases. The CDR3 region is CASSPRISYTF. Written as DNA, the CDR3 is TGTGCCAGCAGCCCCAGGATTAGCTACACCTTC.

The chain carries TRBV10-3 and TRBJ2-5, with TRBD2 matching 8 bases. The J call may be incorrect, as the DNA end agrees better with TRBJ2-7. Germline V CDR1 and CDR2: ENHRY, SYGVKD. This CDR3 contains 13 residues. This CDR3 reads CAISRGLVYEQYF. CDR3 DNA: TGTGCCATCAGCCGGGGACTAGTCTACGAGCAGTACTTC.

The chain recombines TRBV5-4 with TRBJ2-3; 12 bases are shared with TRBD2. Germline V lookup: CDR1 SGHNT, CDR2 YYREEE (reference sequence). Trimming at V came to 0 bases and at J to 5 bases, leaving 7 bases not matched to a gene. The CDR3 contains 17 residues. The CDR3 region has the DNA TGTGCCAGCAGCTTGGAGCCCCTAGCGGGAGGGGGAGATACGCAGTATTTT. This gives the protein CASSLEPLAGGGDTQYF.

Concerning this clone itself: This likely reflects a read error, since a far larger clone is one base away. This same CDR3 is encoded by further DNA sequences in the sample. The rearrangement uses TRBV5-4 and TRBJ1-1; 8 bases map to TRBD1. This CDR3 has 14 amino acids. Germline CDR1 is SGHNT and CDR2 is YYREEE (reference sequence). Losses at the gene ends were 1 base for V and 1 base for J; bases not matched to a gene: 0. CDR3 sequence: CASSLTGGNTEAFF. CDR3 DNA: TGTGCCAGCAGCTTGACAGGGGGGAACACTGAAGCTTTCTTT.

V and J are TRBV4-2 and TRBJ2-1; 7 bases match TRBD2. J gave up 4 bases and V 0 bases, and 6 bases lay outside the gene matches. Germline V lookup: CDR1 LGHNA, CDR2 YNFKEQ. The CDR3 sequence is 16 residues long. Here the CDR3 reads CASSQEAVAGYNEQFF. CDR3 nucleotide sequence: TGTGCCAGCAGCCAAGAGGCAGTAGCGGGTTACAATGAGCAGTTCTTC.

This chain uses TRBV25-1 with TRBJ1-3; D call uncertain. The germline gives CDR1 MGHDK, CDR2 SYGVNS. Trimming took off 3 bases at V and 0 bases at J, with 9 bases between the two ends. The CDR3 totals 15 residues. CDR3 nucleotide sequence: TGTGCCAGCAGTGACGGACTGTTCTCTGGAAACACCATATATTTT. Protein product: CASSDGLFSGNTIYF.

This rearrangement joins TRBV19 to TRBJ2-2, with 10 bases identical to TRBD1. The germline CDR1 and CDR2 sequences are LNHDA and SQIVND (reference sequence). The junction had 6 bases not matched to a gene; V was cut back by 3 bases and J by 5 bases. CDR3 length equals 16 residues. The CDR3 nucleotides read TGTGCCAGTAGTATCCCTGGGGACAGGGGTACCGGGGAGCTGTTTTTT. Its translation: CASSIPGDRGTGELFF.

The table lists this clone with a few counts. This chain links TRBV30 with TRBJ1-1; the D is unclear. Germline V gene sequence: CDR1 GTSNPN, CDR2 SVGIG (reference sequence). The CDR3 is made up of 14 amino acids. Trimming cost V 0 bases and J 3 bases, with 11 bases left between them. The CDR3 protein is CAWSVVGRDTEAFF. DNA of the CDR3: TGTGCCTGGAGTGTAGTGGGGAGGGACACTGAAGCTTTCTTT.

This chain joins TRBV7-3 and TRBJ2-7; 10 bases are a match to TRBD2. Germline lookup yields CDR1 SGHTA and CDR2 FQGTGA. V dropped 6 bases and J dropped 0; count of bases not matched to a gene: 5. This CDR3 spans 15 amino acids. CDR3 nucleotide sequence: TGTGCCAGCAGTCCAAGCGGGAGGGCCTCCTACGAGCAGTACTTC. This encodes CASSPSGRASYEQYF.